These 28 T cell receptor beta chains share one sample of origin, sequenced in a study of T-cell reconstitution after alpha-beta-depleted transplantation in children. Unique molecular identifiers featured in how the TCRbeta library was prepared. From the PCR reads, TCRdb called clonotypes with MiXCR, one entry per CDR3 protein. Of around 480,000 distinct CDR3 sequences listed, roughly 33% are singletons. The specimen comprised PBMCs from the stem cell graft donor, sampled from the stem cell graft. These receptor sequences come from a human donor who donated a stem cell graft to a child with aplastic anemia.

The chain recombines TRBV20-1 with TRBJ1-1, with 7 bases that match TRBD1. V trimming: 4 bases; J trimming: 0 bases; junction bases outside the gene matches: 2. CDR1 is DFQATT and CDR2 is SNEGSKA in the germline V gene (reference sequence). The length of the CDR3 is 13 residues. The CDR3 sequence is CSATQGLNTEAFF. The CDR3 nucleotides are TGCAGTGCTACACAGGGGCTGAACACTGAAGCTTTCTTT.

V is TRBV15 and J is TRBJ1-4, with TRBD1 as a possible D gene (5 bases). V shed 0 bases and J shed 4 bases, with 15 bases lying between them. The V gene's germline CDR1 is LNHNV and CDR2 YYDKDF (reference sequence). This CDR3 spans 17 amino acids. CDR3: CATSRDAYGAGNEKLFF. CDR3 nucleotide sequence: TGTGCCACCAGCAGAGATGCTTACGGGGCTGGTAATGAAAAACTGTTTTTT.

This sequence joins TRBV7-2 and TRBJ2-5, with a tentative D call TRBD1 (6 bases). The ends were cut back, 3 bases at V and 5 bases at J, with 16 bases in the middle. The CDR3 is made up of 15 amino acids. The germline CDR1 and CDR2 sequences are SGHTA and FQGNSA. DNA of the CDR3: TGTGCCAGCAGCTTTGGTCCAGGGGATGAGGAGACCCAGTACTTC. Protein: CASSFGPGDEETQYF.

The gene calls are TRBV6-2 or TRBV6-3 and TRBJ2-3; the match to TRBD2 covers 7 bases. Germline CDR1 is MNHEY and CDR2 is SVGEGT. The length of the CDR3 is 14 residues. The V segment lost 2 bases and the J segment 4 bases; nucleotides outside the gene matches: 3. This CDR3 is CASSYAGESDTQYF. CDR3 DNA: TGTGCCAGCAGTTACGCGGGAGAGTCAGATACGCAGTATTTT.

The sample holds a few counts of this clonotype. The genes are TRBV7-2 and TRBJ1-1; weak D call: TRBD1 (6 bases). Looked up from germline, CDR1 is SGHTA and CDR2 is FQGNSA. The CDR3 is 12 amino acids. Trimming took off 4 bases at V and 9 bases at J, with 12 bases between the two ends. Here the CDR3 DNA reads TGTGCCAGCAGCTCAATAGACAGGAAAGCTTTCTTT. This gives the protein CASSSIDRKAFF.

The CDR3 DNA reads as TGTGCCAGCAGCGCCGCGCCGGGACTAGCGGGCACCGGGGAGCTGTTTTTT. Translated: CASSAAPGLAGTGELFF. The genes are TRBV9 and TRBJ2-2; 12 positions agree with TRBD2. Germline CDR1 is SGDLS and CDR2 is YYNGEE. Trimming removed 3 bases from V and 4 bases from J; junction bases left unmatched: 7. The length of the CDR3 is 17 residues.

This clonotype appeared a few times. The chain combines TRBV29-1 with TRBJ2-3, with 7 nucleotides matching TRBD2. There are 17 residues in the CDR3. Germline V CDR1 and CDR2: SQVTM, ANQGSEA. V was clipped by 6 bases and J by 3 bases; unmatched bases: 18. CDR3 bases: TGCAGCGTCACGGTGGGGGTCGCGGGAGATTGGACAGATACGCAGTATTTT. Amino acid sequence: CSVTVGVAGDWTDTQYF.

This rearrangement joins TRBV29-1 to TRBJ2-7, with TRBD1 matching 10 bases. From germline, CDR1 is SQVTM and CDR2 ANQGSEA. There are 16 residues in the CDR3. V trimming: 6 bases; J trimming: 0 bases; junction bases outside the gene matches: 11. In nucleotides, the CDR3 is TGCAGCGTGAGGGGTATCGGGACAGGGGACTCCTACGAGCAGTACGTC. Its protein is CSVRGIGTGDSYEQYV.

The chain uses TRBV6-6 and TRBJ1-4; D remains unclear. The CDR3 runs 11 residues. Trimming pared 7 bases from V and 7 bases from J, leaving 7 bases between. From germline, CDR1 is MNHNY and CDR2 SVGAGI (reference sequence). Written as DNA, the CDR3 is TGTGCCAGCATGGTAACTGAAAAACTGTTTTTT. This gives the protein CASMVTEKLFF.

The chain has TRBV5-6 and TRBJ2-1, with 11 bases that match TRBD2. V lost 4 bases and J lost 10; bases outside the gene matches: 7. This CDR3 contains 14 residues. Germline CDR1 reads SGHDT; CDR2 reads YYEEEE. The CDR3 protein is CASSEGLAVWEQFF. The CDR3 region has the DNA TGTGCCAGCAGCGAGGGACTAGCGGTATGGGAGCAGTTCTTC.

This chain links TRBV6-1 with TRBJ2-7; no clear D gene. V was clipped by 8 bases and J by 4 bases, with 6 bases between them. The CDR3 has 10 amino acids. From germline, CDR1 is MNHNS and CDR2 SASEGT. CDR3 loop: CASGEYEQYV. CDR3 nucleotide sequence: TGTGCCAGCGGAGAGTACGAGCAGTACGTC.

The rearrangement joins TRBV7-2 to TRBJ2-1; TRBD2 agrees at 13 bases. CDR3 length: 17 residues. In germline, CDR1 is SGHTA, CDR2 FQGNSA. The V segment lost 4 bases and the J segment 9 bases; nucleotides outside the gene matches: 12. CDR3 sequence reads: CASSSLRTSGRGGEQFF. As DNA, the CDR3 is TGTGCCAGCAGCTCTCTCCGGACTAGCGGGAGAGGGGGTGAGCAGTTCTTC.

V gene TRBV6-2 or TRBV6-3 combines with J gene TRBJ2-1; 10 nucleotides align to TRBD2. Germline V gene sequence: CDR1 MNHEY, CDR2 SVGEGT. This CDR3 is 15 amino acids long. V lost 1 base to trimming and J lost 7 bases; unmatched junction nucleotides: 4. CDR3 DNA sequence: TGTGCCAGCAGTTACTTGGCTAGCGGGAGAAATGAGCAGTTCTTC. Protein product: CASSYLASGRNEQFF.

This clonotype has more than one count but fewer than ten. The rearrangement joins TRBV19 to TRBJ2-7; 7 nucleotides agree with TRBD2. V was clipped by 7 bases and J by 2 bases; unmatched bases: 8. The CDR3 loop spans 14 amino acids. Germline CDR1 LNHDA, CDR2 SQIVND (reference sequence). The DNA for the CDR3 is TGTGCCAGTACCCCGGGAAGCGGGGCCTACGAGCAGTACTTC. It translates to CASTPGSGAYEQYF.

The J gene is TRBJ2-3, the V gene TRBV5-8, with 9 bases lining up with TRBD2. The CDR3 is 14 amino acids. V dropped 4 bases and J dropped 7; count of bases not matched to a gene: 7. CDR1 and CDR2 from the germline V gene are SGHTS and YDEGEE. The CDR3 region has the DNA TGTGCCAGCAGCGTAAGCGGGAGGCTCTATACGCAGTATTTT. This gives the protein CASSVSGRLYTQYF.

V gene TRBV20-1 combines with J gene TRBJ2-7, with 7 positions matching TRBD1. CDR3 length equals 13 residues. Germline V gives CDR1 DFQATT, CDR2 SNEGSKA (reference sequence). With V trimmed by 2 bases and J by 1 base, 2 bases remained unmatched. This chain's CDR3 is CSARNRGSYEQYV. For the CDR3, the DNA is TGCAGTGCTAGAAACAGGGGATCCTACGAGCAGTACGTC.

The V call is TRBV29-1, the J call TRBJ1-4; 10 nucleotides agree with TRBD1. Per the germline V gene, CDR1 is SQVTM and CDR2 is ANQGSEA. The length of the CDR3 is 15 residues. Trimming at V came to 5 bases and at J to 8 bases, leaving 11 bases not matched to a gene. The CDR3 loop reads CSVSPGQGEGEKLFF. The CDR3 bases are TGCAGCGTTTCCCCCGGACAGGGGGAAGGAGAAAAACTGTTTTTT.

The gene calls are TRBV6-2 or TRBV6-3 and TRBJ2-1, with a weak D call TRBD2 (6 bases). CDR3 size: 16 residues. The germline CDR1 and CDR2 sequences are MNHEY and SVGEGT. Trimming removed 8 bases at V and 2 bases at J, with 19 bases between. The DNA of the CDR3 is TGTGCCAGCCGAAATGGCGGGACGATCGCCTACAATGAGCAGTTCTTC. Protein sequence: CASRNGGTIAYNEQFF.

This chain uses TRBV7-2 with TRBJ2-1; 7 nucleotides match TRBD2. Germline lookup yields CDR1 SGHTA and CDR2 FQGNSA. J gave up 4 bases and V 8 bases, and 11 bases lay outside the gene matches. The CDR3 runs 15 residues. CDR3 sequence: CASAVAGSPYNEQFF. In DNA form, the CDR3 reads TGTGCCAGCGCGGTAGCGGGTTCACCTTACAATGAGCAGTTCTTC. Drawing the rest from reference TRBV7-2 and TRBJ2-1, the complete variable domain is GAGVSQSPSNKVTEKGKDVELRCDPISGHTALYWYRQSLGQGLEFLIYFQGNSAPDKSGLPSDRFSAERTGGSVSTLTIQRTQQEDSAVYLCASAVAGSPYNEQFFGPGTRLTVL.

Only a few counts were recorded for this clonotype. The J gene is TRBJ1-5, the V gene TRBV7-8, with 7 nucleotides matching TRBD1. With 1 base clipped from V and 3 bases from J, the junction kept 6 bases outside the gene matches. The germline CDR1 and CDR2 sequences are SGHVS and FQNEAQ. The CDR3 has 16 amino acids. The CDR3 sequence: CASSLEGAGINQPQHF. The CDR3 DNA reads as TGTGCCAGCAGCTTAGAGGGGGCGGGGATCAATCAGCCCCAGCATTTT. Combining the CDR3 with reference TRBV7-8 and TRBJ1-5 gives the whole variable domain GAGVSQSPRYKVAKRGQDVALRCDPISGHVSLFWYQQALGQGPEFLTYFQNEAQLDKSGLPSDRFFAERPEGSVSTLKIQRTQQEDSAVYLCASSLEGAGINQPQHFGDGTRLSIL.

DNA of the CDR3: TGTGCCAGCCGGGGAAGAAGCTCTGGGGCCAACGTCCTGACTTTC. This translates into CASRGRSSGANVLTF. The rearrangement links TRBV6-1 to TRBJ2-6; D possibly corresponds to TRBD2 (5 bases). CDR1 and CDR2 from the germline V gene are MNHNS and SASEGT. The length of the CDR3 is 15 residues. Deletions cut 8 bases from V and 0 bases from J, with 11 bases between.

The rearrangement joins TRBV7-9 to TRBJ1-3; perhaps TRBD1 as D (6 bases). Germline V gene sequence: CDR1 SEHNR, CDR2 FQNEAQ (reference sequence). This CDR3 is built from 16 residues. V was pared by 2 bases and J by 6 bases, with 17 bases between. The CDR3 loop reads CASSLRGNRVANTIYF. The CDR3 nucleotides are TGTGCCAGCAGCTTACGGGGAAACAGGGTGGCAAACACCATATATTTT.

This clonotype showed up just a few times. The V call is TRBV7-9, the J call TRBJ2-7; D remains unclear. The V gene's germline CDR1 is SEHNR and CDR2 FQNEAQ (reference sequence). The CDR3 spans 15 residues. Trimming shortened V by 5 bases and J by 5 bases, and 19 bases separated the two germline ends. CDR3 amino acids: CASSITDSGPNEQYV. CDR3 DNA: TGTGCCAGCAGCATAACAGACTCTGGCCCTAACGAGCAGTACGTC.

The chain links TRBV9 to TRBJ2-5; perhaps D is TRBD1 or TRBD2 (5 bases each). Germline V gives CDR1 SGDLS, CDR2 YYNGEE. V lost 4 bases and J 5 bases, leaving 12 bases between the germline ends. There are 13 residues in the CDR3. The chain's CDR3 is CASSPPGTETQYF. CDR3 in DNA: TGTGCCAGCAGCCCCCCCGGGACGGAGACCCAGTACTTC.

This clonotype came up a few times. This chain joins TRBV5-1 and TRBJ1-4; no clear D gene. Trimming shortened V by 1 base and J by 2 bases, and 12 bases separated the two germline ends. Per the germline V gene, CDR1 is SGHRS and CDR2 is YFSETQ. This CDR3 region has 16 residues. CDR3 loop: CASSLSVGSTNEKLFF. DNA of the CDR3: TGCGCCAGCAGCTTGTCTGTAGGTTCGACTAATGAAAAACTGTTTTTT.

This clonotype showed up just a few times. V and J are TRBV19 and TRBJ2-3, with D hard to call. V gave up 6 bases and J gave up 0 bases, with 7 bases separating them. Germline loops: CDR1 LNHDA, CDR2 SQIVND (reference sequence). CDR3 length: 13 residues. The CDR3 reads CASRVASTDTQYF. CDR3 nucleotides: TGTGCCAGTAGAGTTGCGAGCACAGATACGCAGTATTTT.

In DNA form, the CDR3 reads TGTGCCAGCACCCGAAGTCACGATACGCAGTATTTT. This gives the protein CASTRSHDTQYF. V and J are TRBV7-2 and TRBJ2-3; no reliable D call. This CDR3 region has 12 residues. V lost 7 bases and J 6 bases, leaving 11 bases between the germline ends. CDR1 is SGHTA, CDR2 FQGNSA, per germline.

CDR3 sequence reads: CSVGGQGTLEQFF. The CDR3 nucleotides are TGCAGCGTTGGGGGACAGGGGACGCTTGAGCAGTTCTTC. This sequence joins TRBV29-1 and TRBJ2-1, with TRBD1 matching 10 bases. The CDR3 covers 13 residues. The junction had 6 bases not matched to a gene; V was cut back by 4 bases and J by 9 bases. The germline V gene has CDR1 SQVTM and CDR2 ANQGSEA.